The 25 T cell receptor beta chains given below trace back to one sample, sequenced in a study of blood T cell repertoires in COVID-19. TCRdb keeps only in-frame clones here, not all; method: immunoSEQ multiplex PCR. Among some 180,000 clones, around nine tenths were seen once, and the ten largest hold roughly 19%. Sequencing input: peripheral blood. All receptors derive from a man aged 50 or older with COVID-19, enrolled during active disease.

This clone was recorded once. The rearrangement links TRBV2 to TRBJ2-1; the match to TRBD2 covers 12 bases. V gave up 5 bases and J gave up 13 bases; unmatched junction bases: 6. The CDR3 is made up of 13 amino acids. Germline V gives CDR1 SNHLY, CDR2 FYNNEI. Here the CDR3 DNA reads TGTGCCAGCAGTCCAGGGACTAGCGGGTTTCAGTTCTTC. It yields the protein CASSPGTSGFQFF.

This chain uses TRBV18 with TRBJ2-7; 7 bases map to TRBD2. Trimming removed 0 bases from V and 0 bases from J; junction bases left unmatched: 2. Germline values: CDR1 KGHSH, CDR2 LQKENI. CDR3 length: 15 residues. The CDR3 here is CASSPPGGYSYEQYF. The DNA of the CDR3 is TGTGCCAGCTCACCACCGGGAGGGTACTCCTACGAGCAGTACTTC.

The gene calls are TRBV5-1 and TRBJ1-1; unclear D gene. V lost 0 bases, J lost 11 bases, and 17 bases lay in between. The germline V gene has CDR1 SGHRS and CDR2 YFSETQ. The length of the CDR3 is 14 residues. CDR3: CASSLGGEQKVAFF. CDR3 DNA: TGCGCCAGCAGCTTGGGGGGAGAACAAAAGGTGGCTTTCTTT.

This clone occurred once. The V call is TRBV6-1, the J call TRBJ2-7; 8 bases match TRBD2. The CDR3 is 16 amino acids. Germline trimming cut 3 bases from V and 7 bases from J; bases unmatched to any gene: 14. CDR1 is MNHNS and CDR2 is SASEGT in the germline V gene. The CDR3 DNA sequence: TGTGCCAGCAGTGAGCCAATTCTAGCGGGTCCGGGAGAGCAGTACTTC. Translation gives CASSEPILAGPGEQYF.

This chain joins TRBV28 and TRBJ2-1; the match to TRBD2 covers 11 bases. CDR3 length equals 16 residues. CDR1 is MDHEN and CDR2 is SYDVKM in the germline V gene. V gave up 5 bases and J gave up 4 bases; unmatched junction bases: 7. CDR3 coding DNA: TGTGCCAGCAGTAGTTACGGGACTAGCGGTTACAATGAGCAGTTCTTC. This codes for CASSSYGTSGYNEQFF.

The chain joins TRBV19 to TRBJ2-3, with 7 bases fitting TRBD2. The germline gives CDR1 LNHDA, CDR2 SQIVND (reference sequence). V lost 3 bases, J lost 7 bases, and 7 bases stayed unmatched. CDR3 length: 14 residues. Written as DNA, the CDR3 is TGTGCCAGTAGTATTGGGGGGGACCGGAATACGCAGTATTTT. This gives the protein CASSIGGDRNTQYF.

V and J are TRBV29-1 and TRBJ2-1; 7 bases match TRBD2. Per the germline V gene, CDR1 is SQVTM and CDR2 is ANQGSEA. V shed 6 bases and J 7 bases; nucleotides not matched to a gene: 9. The CDR3 totals 13 residues. CDR3 residues: CSVNNWGGNEQFF. The CDR3 DNA reads as TGCAGCGTCAATAACTGGGGGGGGAATGAGCAGTTCTTC.

The chain combines TRBV9 with TRBJ2-1; 8 bases are shared with TRBD2. Losses at the gene ends were 2 bases for V and 9 bases for J; bases not matched to a gene: 7. CDR1 and CDR2 from the germline V gene are SGDLS and YYNGEE. There are 14 residues in the CDR3. The CDR3 DNA reads as TGTGCCAGCAGCGTGGGACTAGGTGATGGTGAGCAGTTCTTC. Translated: CASSVGLGDGEQFF.

The chain joins TRBV7-6 to TRBJ2-5; 10 bases line up with TRBD2. The J segment lost 1 base and the V segment lost 5 bases, leaving 1 base of the junction unmatched. Germline V gives CDR1 SGHVS, CDR2 FNYEAQ. This CDR3 has 14 residues. DNA of the CDR3: TGTGCCAGCAGCCCTAGCGGGAGCCAAGAGACCCAGTACTTC. Translated, it gives CASSPSGSQETQYF.

The chain is built from TRBV7-9 and TRBJ2-2, with TRBD1 matching over 9 bases. Germline CDR1 is SEHNR and CDR2 is FQNEAQ (reference sequence). This CDR3 has 18 amino acids. After removal of 1 base from V and 0 bases from J, the junction contained 6 bases not matched to a gene. CDR3 nucleotide sequence: TGTGCCAGCAGCTTAGGACTGGGACAGGGAACGAACACCGGGGAGCTGTTTTTT. Translation gives CASSLGLGQGTNTGELFF.

This clone was observed a single time. The J gene is TRBJ2-2, the V gene TRBV5-1; weak D call: TRBD2 (6 bases). V lost 0 bases to trimming and J lost 7 bases, with 10 bases between them. Germline CDR1 is SGHRS and CDR2 is YFSETQ. This CDR3 comprises 14 residues. The CDR3 is CASSLAGEDGELFF. The CDR3 DNA reads as TGCGCCAGCAGCTTGGCCGGGGAGGACGGGGAGCTGTTTTTT. The full variable domain, completed using reference TRBV5-1 and TRBJ2-2, is KAGVTQTPRYLIKTRGQQVTLSCSPISGHRSVSWYQQTPGQGLQFLFEYFSETQRNKGNFPGRFSGRQFSNSRSEMNVSTLELGDSALYLCASSLAGEDGELFFGEGSRLTVL.

This rearrangement joins TRBV3-1 (or the pseudogene TRBV3-2) to TRBJ2-1, with 13 bases aligning to TRBD2. V lost 0 bases, J lost 0 bases, and 5 bases stayed unmatched. Germline assignment: CDR1 LGHDT and CDR2 YNNKEL (reference sequence). This CDR3 has 19 residues. The CDR3 region is CASSQEGLAGTSSYNEQFF. In DNA, the CDR3 is TGTGCCAGCAGCCAAGAGGGACTAGCGGGAACTAGCTCCTACAATGAGCAGTTCTTC.

V usage is TRBV7-2 and J usage is TRBJ1-3, with TRBD1 as a possible D gene (5 bases). There are 14 residues in the CDR3. Per germline, CDR1 SGHTA and CDR2 FQGNSA. V dropped 3 bases and J dropped 3 bases, with 9 bases sitting between them. CDR3 DNA sequence: TGTGCCAGCAGCTTTTGGGGCGGTGGAAACACCATATATTTT. As protein: CASSFWGGGNTIYF. Full variable domain (outside the CDR3, taken from reference TRBV7-2 and TRBJ1-3): GAGVSQSPSNKVTEKGKDVELRCDPISGHTALYWYRQSLGQGLEFLIYFQGNSAPDKSGLPSDRFSAERTGGSVSTLTIQRTQQEDSAVYLCASSFWGGGNTIYFGEGSWLTVV.

This rearrangement joins TRBV19 to TRBJ2-5, with a weak D call TRBD1 (6 bases). Germline loops: CDR1 LNHDA, CDR2 SQIVND (reference sequence). Trimming shortened V by 6 bases and J by 1 base, and 12 bases separated the two germline ends. The CDR3 has 14 amino acids. The CDR3 DNA reads TGTGCCAGTAGCCCGACAGGTGCCCAAGAGACCCAGTACTTC. Translated: CASSPTGAQETQYF.

V and J are TRBV3-1 (or the pseudogene TRBV3-2) and TRBJ1-2, with TRBD1 as a possible D gene (6 bases). The V end was cut by 6 bases, the J end by 3 bases, with 11 bases between. CDR3 size: 13 residues. Germline CDR1 reads LGHDT; CDR2 reads YNNKEL (reference sequence). DNA for the CDR3: TGTGCCAGCAGTCTGACAGGAGACTATGGCTACACCTTC. Protein: CASSLTGDYGYTF.

The chain recombines TRBV9 with TRBJ2-3, with 9 positions matching TRBD2. Per the germline V gene, CDR1 is SGDLS and CDR2 is YYNGEE. The CDR3 has 16 amino acids. V dropped 1 base and J dropped 3; count of bases not matched to a gene: 6. CDR3 in DNA: TGTGCCAGCAGCGTACTGGCGGGAGGGGAAACAGATACGCAGTATTTT. Translating it yields CASSVLAGGETDTQYF.

The chain has TRBV19 and TRBJ2-6, with D maybe TRBD1 (7 bases). The CDR3 sequence is 19 residues long. The germline gives CDR1 LNHDA, CDR2 SQIVND (reference sequence). The V and J ends lost 3 bases and 1 base respectively, with 19 bases between them. This CDR3 reads CASSIGGRGFLSGANVLTF. Here the CDR3 DNA reads TGTGCCAGTAGTATCGGGGGCAGGGGGTTTTTGTCTGGGGCCAACGTCCTGACTTTC.

V is TRBV21-1 and J is TRBJ1-4; TRBD1, the D gene given by the table, was not confirmed from the DNA. TRBV21-1 is a pseudogene. This CDR3 contains 15 residues. CDR3 sequence reads: CASSKQGPYNEKLFF. The CDR3, as DNA: TGTGCCAGCAGCAAACAGGGGCCTTATAATGAAAAACTGTTTTTT.

The V gene is TRBV13, the J gene TRBJ2-1; 7 nucleotides agree with TRBD1. The germline V gene encodes CDR1 PRHDT and CDR2 FYEKMQ (reference sequence). V trimming: 6 bases; J trimming: 0 bases; junction bases outside the gene matches: 5. The CDR3 totals 15 residues. Here the CDR3 reads CASRRDSRSYNEQFF. The CDR3 region has the DNA TGTGCCAGCAGACGGGACAGCCGCTCCTACAATGAGCAGTTCTTC.

The table lists this clone with a count of one. The chain is built from TRBV28 and TRBJ1-2; D gene unclear. Trimming took off 6 bases at V and 4 bases at J, with 15 bases between the two ends. The CDR3 extends over 14 amino acids. Germline V gene lookup returns CDR1 MDHEN and CDR2 SYDVKM. This CDR3 reads CASRREVIGYGYTF. CDR3 coding DNA: TGTGCCAGCAGAAGGGAGGTTATTGGCTATGGCTACACCTTC.

The chain couples TRBV19 to TRBJ2-3; 12 bases fit TRBD2. J gave up 2 bases and V 5 bases, and 5 bases lay outside the gene matches. This CDR3 region has 16 residues. CDR1 and CDR2 from the germline V gene are LNHDA and SQIVND (reference sequence). CDR3 coding DNA: TGTGCCAGTAGTCCAGGACTAGCGGGGAACACAGATACGCAGTATTTT. Amino acids: CASSPGLAGNTDTQYF.

The CDR3 loop reads CATSSLATPERERYNEQFF. The CDR3 region has the DNA TGTGCCACCAGCAGTCTCGCAACCCCGGAGCGGGAGAGGTACAATGAGCAGTTCTTC. J is TRBJ2-1 and V is TRBV15; 8 bases fit TRBD2. This CDR3 comprises 19 residues. Unmatched junction bases numbered 17, after V lost 3 bases and J lost 4 bases. Per germline, CDR1 LNHNV and CDR2 YYDKDF (reference sequence).

V is TRBV5-1 and J is TRBJ2-1; no clear D gene. The CDR3 extends over 13 amino acids. Germline CDR1 SGHRS, CDR2 YFSETQ. Trimming left V 3 bases short and J 5 bases short, with 9 bases between. The CDR3 DNA is TGCGCCAGCAGCTCGCGCGCCGACAATGAGCAGTTCTTC. Its protein is CASSSRADNEQFF.

The chain combines TRBV6-5 with TRBJ1-4; the D is unclear. V dropped 4 bases and J dropped 6 bases, with 12 bases sitting between them. The CDR3 is 14 residues long. Looked up from germline, CDR1 is MNHEY and CDR2 is SVGAGI. CDR3 bases: TGTGCCAGCAGTTCGGAGGTTCGGGATGAAAAACTGTTTTTT. It yields the protein CASSSEVRDEKLFF.

This CDR3 is CASSLNPGAGTEAFF. The CDR3 bases are TGTGCCAGCAGCTTGAACCCAGGGGCGGGTACTGAAGCTTTCTTT. The rearrangement uses TRBV5-4 and TRBJ1-1, with D tentatively TRBD1 (6 bases). Trimming removed 1 base from V and 5 bases from J, with 15 bases in between. Germline V CDR1 and CDR2: SGHNT, YYREEE (reference sequence). The CDR3 runs 15 residues.